The T cell receptor beta chain under discussion was sequenced for a study of blood T cell repertoires in COVID-19. Study-wide context: The United States, Italy and Spain supplied acute and convalescent COVID-19 samples.

V gave up 6 bases and J gave up 0 bases; unmatched junction bases: 24. CDR1 and CDR2 from the germline V gene are MNHNY and SVGAGI (reference sequence). The CDR3 sequence is 21 residues long. Original analysis: Using reference gene primer amplification, nucleated cell counts were estimated. The method was immunoSEQ multiplex PCR; TCRdb's version includes in-frame clones alone and lacks a portion of them. Clone size and the V and J calls come from that table; the DNA yielded D and trimming. The sample includes over 200,000 clones, roughly 85% of them seen just once. Researchers sorted participants into cohorts using their self-reported clinical history.

The rearrangement links TRBV6-6 to TRBJ2-7, with TRBD1 matching 9 bases. The sequence was obtained from a middle-aged man who had recovered from COVID-19. Sequencing input: PBMCs or T cells enriched from blood (not recorded which). DNA for the CDR3: TGTGCCAGCAGCTCGGACAGGGGCGCATTGGGGGGGACCAAGAGCTCCTACGAGCAGTACTTC. Residues: CASSSDRGALGGTKSSYEQYF.